Each of the 12 T cell receptor beta chains below was sequenced from the same sample in a study of T cells after yellow fever vaccination. Each CDR3 protein is one row after TCRdb ran MiXCR on the 5' RACE reads. The data show about 260,000 distinct CDR3 sequences, 5.2% seen once. The input for sequencing was CD4+ T cells sorted from PBMCs, taken on the day of the yellow fever booster vaccination. The receptors shown here come from a young man who received the YFV17D yellow fever vaccine.

The genes are TRBV7-2 and TRBJ2-5; a weak D match, TRBD1 (7 bases). The ends were cut back, 5 bases at V and 5 bases at J, with 18 bases in the middle. The germline gives CDR1 SGHTA, CDR2 FQGNSA. The length of the CDR3 is 15 residues. DNA for the CDR3: TGTGCCAGCAGCCGACAGGGACTTCTGCGGGAGACCCAGTACTTC. Translation gives CASSRQGLLRETQYF.

The rearrangement uses TRBV15 and TRBJ2-3, with 9 bases lining up with TRBD2. With 2 bases clipped from V and 3 bases from J, the junction kept 12 bases outside the gene matches. Per the germline V gene, CDR1 is LNHNV and CDR2 is YYDKDF (reference sequence). The CDR3 is 18 amino acids. CDR3 sequence (DNA): TGTGCCACCAGCAGAACTCGCGGGGGGGTGGGGGCTACAGATACGCAGTATTTT. Protein product: CATSRTRGGVGATDTQYF.

Remarks on this clonotype: This may come from a read error, since a much larger clone is one base off. The V and J genes are TRBV2 and TRBJ2-1; D unclear. The CDR3 runs 13 residues. V lost 7 bases, J lost 8 bases, and 15 bases lay in between. The germline V gene encodes CDR1 SNHLY and CDR2 FYNNEI. CDR3 DNA: TGTGCCAGCACTACGGACGGTTACTATGAGCAGTTCTTC. This gives the protein CASTTDGYYEQFF.

The chain recombines TRBV30 with TRBJ1-2, with 8 bases fitting TRBD1. Germline V gene sequence: CDR1 GTSNPN, CDR2 SVGIG (reference sequence). The CDR3 has 12 amino acids. The CDR3 region is CASKQGGYGYTF. CDR3 sequence (DNA): TGTGCATCAAAACAGGGGGGCTATGGCTACACCTTC.

This clonotype was detected only a few times. CDR3 sequence (DNA): TGTGCCAGCAGCGGGCGGGGGCTCGGTCAGCCCCAGCATTTT. Protein sequence: CASSGRGLGQPQHF. This rearrangement joins TRBV5-6 to TRBJ1-5; TRBD1 might be the D (6 bases). This CDR3 is built from 14 residues. The V end was cut by 4 bases, the J end by 6 bases, with 14 bases between. The germline V gene has CDR1 SGHDT and CDR2 YYEEEE.

There are many counts of this clonotype. The rearrangement links TRBV20-1 to TRBJ1-2; 8 nucleotides match TRBD1. V shed 4 bases and J 6 bases; nucleotides not matched to a gene: 10. The CDR3 sequence is 14 residues long. Germline-derived CDR1 and CDR2 are DFQATT and SNEGSKA (reference sequence). CDR3 sequence: CSANDRGGMNGYTF. As DNA, the CDR3 is TGCAGTGCTAACGACAGGGGCGGAATGAATGGCTACACCTTC.

In its sample, this clonotype was seen many times. The chain combines TRBV7-2 with TRBJ2-1; perhaps TRBD2 as D (6 bases). The V end was cut by 6 bases, the J end by 4 bases, with 19 bases between. Germline lookup yields CDR1 SGHTA and CDR2 FQGNSA. This CDR3 contains 16 residues. The CDR3 nucleotides are TGTGCCAGCAGTAGGCCCGGGGGACTCAAATACAATGAGCAGTTCTTC. It codes for CASSRPGGLKYNEQFF.

This clonotype appeared a few times. V and J are TRBV7-2 and TRBJ2-2; TRBD1 matches 12 bases. The V gene end was trimmed by 6 bases and the J gene end by 2 bases; junction bases not matched to a gene: 7. Germline CDR1 SGHTA, CDR2 FQGNSA. The CDR3 is made up of 17 amino acids. The CDR3 here is CASSPGQGAINTGELFF. The DNA for the CDR3 is TGTGCCAGCAGTCCGGGACAGGGGGCTATTAACACCGGGGAGCTGTTTTTT.

The CDR3 here is CATSDLSAGELFF. The DNA for the CDR3 is TGTGCCACCAGTGATTTGAGTGCCGGGGAGCTGTTTTTT. The V and J genes are TRBV24-1 and TRBJ2-2; unclear D gene. The CDR3 runs 13 residues. Trimming stripped 0 bases from V and 6 bases from J, with 4 bases between. Germline CDR1 is KGHDR and CDR2 is SFDVKD.

This clonotype was observed a handful of times. The rearrangement joins TRBV5-6 to TRBJ1-4; D is possibly TRBD1 (5 bases). This CDR3 contains 13 residues. Trimming shortened V by 2 bases and J by 7 bases, and 9 bases separated the two germline ends. Germline values: CDR1 SGHDT, CDR2 YYEEEE. The CDR3 DNA is TGTGCCAGCAGCTTCGACAGATCTGAAAAACTGTTTTTT. Translation gives CASSFDRSEKLFF. The full variable domain, completed using reference TRBV5-6 and TRBJ1-4, is DAGVTQSPTHLIKTRGQQVTLRCSPKSGHDTVSWYQQALGQGPQFIFQYYEEEERQRGNFPDRFSGHQFPNYSSELNVNALLLGDSALYLCASSFDRSEKLFFGSGTQLSVL.

This clonotype came up many times. The CDR3 reads CASSLSPSRAGYTF. The CDR3 DNA sequence: TGCGCCAGCAGCTTGTCCCCCTCGAGGGCTGGCTACACCTTC. V is TRBV5-1 and J is TRBJ1-2; D call uncertain. The V and J ends lost 1 base and 7 bases respectively, with 14 bases between them. This CDR3 region has 14 residues. Germline CDR1 SGHRS, CDR2 YFSETQ.

There are many counts of this clonotype. The rearrangement links TRBV6-5 to TRBJ2-1; D remains unclear. Per the germline V gene, CDR1 is MNHEY and CDR2 is SVGAGI. The CDR3 spans 12 residues. Trimming pared 6 bases from V and 9 bases from J, leaving 12 bases between. In nucleotides, the CDR3 is TGTGCCAGCAGACCTACCGCCTCTGAGCAGTTCTTC. It codes for CASRPTASEQFF.